This T cell receptor beta chain was documented in a study of T-cell memory formation after mild COVID-19. This CDR3 is built from 16 residues. Germline assignment: CDR1 SGHNT and CDR2 YENEEA. Trimming stripped 2 bases from V and 3 bases from J, with 17 bases between. A single record per CDR3 protein comes from TCRdb applying MiXCR to the 5' RACE reads. The data contain around 370,000 distinct CDR3 sequences, under 25% of them singletons. Input material: PBMCs or a T cell subset sorted from them (not recorded which). The receptor was derived from an adult woman who had mild COVID-19 (a few samples of this study predate the infection). Cell type and time point are not known. This chain connects TRBV11-3 to TRBJ2-7; D is perhaps TRBD2 (5 bases). This chain's CDR3 is CASSLNRVTSFYEQYF. The CDR3, as DNA: TGTGCCAGCAGCTTAAACCGGGTTACTAGTTTCTACGAGCAGTACTTC.